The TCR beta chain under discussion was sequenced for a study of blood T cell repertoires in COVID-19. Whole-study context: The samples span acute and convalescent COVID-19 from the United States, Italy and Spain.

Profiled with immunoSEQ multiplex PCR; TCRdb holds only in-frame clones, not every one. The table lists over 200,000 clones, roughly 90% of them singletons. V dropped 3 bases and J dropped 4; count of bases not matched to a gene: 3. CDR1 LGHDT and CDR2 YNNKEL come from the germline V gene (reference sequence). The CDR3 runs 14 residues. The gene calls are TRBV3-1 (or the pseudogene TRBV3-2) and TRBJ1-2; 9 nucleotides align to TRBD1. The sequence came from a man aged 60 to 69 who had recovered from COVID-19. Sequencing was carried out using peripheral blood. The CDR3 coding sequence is TGTGCCAGCAGCCACCCGACAGGGGGCTATGGCTACACCTTC. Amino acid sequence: CASSHPTGGYGYTF.